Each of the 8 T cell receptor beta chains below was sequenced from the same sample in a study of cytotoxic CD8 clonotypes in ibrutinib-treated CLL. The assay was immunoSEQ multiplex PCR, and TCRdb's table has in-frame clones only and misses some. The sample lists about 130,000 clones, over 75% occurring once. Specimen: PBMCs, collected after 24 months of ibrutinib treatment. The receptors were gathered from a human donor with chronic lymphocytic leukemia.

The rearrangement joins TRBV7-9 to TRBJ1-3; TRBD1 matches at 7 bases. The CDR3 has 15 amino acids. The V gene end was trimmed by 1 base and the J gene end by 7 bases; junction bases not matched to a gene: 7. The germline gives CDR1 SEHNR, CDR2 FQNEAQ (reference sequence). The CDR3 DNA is TGTGCCAGCAGCTTAGTACAGGGGCTGTATAACACCATATATTTT. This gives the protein CASSLVQGLYNTIYF.

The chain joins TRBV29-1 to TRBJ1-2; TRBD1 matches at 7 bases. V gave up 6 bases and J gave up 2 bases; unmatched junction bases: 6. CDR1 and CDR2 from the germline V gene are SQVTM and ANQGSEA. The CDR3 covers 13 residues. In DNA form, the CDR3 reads TGCAGCGTGCCCACAGGGGCAAACTATGGCTACACCTTC. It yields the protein CSVPTGANYGYTF. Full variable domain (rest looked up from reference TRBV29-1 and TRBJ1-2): SAVISQKPSRDICQRGTSLTIQCQVDSQVTMMFWYRQQPGQSLTLIATANQGSEATYESGFVIDKFPISRPNLTFSTLTVSNMSPEDSSIYLCSVPTGANYGYTFGSGTRLTVV.

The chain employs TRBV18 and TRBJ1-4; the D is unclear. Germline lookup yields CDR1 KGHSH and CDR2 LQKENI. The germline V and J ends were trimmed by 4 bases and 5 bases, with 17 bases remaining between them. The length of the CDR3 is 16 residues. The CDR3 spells CASSRFIDSQNEKLFF. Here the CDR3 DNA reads TGTGCCAGCTCACGCTTTATAGATTCCCAAAATGAAAAACTGTTTTTT.

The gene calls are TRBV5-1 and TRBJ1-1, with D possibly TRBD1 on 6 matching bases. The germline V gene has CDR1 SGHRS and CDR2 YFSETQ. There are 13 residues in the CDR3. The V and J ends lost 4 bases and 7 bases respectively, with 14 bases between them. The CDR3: CASSVDPDSEAFF. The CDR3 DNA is TGCGCCAGCAGCGTGGACCCGGACAGTGAAGCTTTCTTT.

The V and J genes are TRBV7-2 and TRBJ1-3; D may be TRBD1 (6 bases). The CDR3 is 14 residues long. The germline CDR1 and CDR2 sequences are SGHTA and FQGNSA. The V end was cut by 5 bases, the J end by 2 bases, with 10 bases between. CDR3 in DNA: TGTGCCAGCAGCCCTGGGGGCCCTGGAAACACCATATATTTT. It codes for CASSPGGPGNTIYF.

The CDR3 sequence: CASRLTGANTEAFF. The CDR3 nucleotides read TGTGCCAGCAGGCTAACAGGGGCGAACACTGAAGCTTTCTTT. The chain uses TRBV6-5 and TRBJ1-1; 7 bases fit TRBD1. Trimming removed 6 bases from V and 1 base from J; junction bases left unmatched: 5. The CDR3 length is 14 residues. From germline, CDR1 is MNHEY and CDR2 SVGAGI.

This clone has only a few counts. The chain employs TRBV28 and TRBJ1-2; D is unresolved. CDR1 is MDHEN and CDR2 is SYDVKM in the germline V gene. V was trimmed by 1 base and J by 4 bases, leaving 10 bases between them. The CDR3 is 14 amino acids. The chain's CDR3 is CASSLSEGGYGYTF. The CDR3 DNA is TGTGCCAGCAGTTTATCTGAGGGAGGCTATGGCTACACCTTC.

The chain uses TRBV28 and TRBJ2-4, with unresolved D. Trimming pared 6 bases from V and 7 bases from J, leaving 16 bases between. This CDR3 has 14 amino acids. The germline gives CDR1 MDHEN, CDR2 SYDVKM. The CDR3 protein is CASSSQGISNIQYF. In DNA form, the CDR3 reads TGTGCCAGCAGCTCCCAAGGGATCTCGAACATTCAGTACTTC.